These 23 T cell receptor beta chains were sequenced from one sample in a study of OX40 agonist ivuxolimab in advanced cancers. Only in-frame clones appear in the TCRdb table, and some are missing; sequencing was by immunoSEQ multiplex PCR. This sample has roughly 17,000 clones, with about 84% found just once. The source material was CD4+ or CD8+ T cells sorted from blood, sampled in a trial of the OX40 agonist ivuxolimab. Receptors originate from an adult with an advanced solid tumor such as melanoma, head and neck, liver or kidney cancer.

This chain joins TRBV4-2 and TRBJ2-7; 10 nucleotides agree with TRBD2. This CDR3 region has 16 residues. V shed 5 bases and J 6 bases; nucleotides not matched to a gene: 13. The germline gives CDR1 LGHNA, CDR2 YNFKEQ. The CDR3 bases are TGTGCCAGCAGCTTAGGTCCTAGCGGGAGAGTGAGCGAGCAGTACTTC. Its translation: CASSLGPSGRVSEQYF.

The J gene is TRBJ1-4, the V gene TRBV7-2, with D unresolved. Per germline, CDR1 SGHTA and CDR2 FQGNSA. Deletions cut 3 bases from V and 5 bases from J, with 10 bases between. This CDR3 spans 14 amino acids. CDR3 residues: CASSFGLRNEKLFF. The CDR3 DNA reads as TGTGCCAGCAGCTTCGGACTGCGAAATGAAAAACTGTTTTTT.

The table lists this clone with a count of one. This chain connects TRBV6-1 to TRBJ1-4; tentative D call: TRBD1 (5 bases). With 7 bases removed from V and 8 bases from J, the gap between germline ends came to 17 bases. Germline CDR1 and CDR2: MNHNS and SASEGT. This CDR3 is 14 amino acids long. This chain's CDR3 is CASIPRGRSEKLFF. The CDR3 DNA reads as TGTGCCAGCATCCCCCGGGGGAGATCCGAAAAACTGTTTTTT.

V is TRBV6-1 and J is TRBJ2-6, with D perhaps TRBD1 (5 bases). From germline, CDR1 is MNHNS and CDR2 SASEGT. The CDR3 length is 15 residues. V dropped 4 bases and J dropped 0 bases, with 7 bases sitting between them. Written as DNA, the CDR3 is TGTGCCAGCAGTGCCGACAGCTCTGGGGCCAACGTCCTGACTTTC. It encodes CASSADSSGANVLTF.

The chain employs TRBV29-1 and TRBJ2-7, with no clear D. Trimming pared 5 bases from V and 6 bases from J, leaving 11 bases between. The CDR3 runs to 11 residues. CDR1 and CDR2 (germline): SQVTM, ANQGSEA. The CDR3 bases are TGCAGCGTTAGCCGTTCGGGCGAGCAGTACTTC. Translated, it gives CSVSRSGEQYF.

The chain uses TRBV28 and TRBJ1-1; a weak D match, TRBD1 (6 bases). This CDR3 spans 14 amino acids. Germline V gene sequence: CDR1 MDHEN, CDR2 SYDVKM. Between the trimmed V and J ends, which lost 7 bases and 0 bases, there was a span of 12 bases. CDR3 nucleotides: TGTGCCAGCATCCCGGGGGCCGTGAACACTGAAGCTTTCTTT. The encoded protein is CASIPGAVNTEAFF.

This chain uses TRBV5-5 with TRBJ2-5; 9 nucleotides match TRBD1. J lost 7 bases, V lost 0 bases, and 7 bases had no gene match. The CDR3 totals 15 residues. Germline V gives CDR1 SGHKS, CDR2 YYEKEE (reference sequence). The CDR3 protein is CASSLVGTGYGTQYF. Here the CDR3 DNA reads TGTGCCAGCAGCTTGGTGGGGACAGGGTACGGGACCCAGTACTTC.

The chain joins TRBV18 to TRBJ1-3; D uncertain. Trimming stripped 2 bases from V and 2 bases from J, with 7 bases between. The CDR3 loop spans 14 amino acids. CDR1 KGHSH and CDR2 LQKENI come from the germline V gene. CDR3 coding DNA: TGTGCCAGCTCACCAGCAAGGACTGGAAACACCATATATTTT. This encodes CASSPARTGNTIYF.

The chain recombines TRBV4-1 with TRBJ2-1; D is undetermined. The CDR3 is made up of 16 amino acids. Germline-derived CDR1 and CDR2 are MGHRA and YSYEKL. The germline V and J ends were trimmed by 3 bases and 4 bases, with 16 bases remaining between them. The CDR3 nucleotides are TGCGCCAGCAGCCAGATCGACCTTACCACTTACAATGAGCAGTTCTTC. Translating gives CASSQIDLTTYNEQFF.

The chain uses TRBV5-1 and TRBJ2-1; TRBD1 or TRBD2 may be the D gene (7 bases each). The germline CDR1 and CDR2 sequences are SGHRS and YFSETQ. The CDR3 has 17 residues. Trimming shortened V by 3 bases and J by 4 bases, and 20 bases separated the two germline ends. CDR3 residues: CASSSGGVDPFYNEQFF. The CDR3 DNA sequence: TGCGCCAGCAGCTCAGGGGGGGTCGATCCTTTTTACAATGAGCAGTTCTTC. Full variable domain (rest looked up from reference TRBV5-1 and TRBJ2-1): KAGVTQTPRYLIKTRGQQVTLSCSPISGHRSVSWYQQTPGQGLQFLFEYFSETQRNKGNFPGRFSGRQFSNSRSEMNVSTLELGDSALYLCASSSGGVDPFYNEQFFGPGTRLTVL.

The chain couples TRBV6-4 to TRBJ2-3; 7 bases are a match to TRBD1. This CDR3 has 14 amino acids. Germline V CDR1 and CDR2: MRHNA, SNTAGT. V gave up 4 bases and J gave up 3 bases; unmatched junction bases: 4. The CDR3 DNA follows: TGTGCCAGCAGTGTGGCAGGGGGAACAGATACGCAGTATTTT. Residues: CASSVAGGTDTQYF.

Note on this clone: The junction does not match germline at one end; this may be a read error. The CDR3 sequence is CASSSRTSGIF. The CDR3, as DNA: TGTGCCAGCAGCTCCCGGACTAGCGGGATCTTC. The V and J genes are TRBV7-9 and TRBJ2-7; 12 bases agree with TRBD2. Germline assignment: CDR1 SEHNR and CDR2 FQNEAQ (reference sequence). CDR3 length equals 11 residues.

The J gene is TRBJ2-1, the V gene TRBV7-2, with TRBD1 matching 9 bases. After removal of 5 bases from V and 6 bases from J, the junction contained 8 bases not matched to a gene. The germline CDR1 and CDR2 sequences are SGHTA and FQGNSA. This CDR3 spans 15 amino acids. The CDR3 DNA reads TGTGCCAGCAGCCCGGGACAGGGTGGCGGCAATGAGCAGTTCTTC. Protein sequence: CASSPGQGGGNEQFF.

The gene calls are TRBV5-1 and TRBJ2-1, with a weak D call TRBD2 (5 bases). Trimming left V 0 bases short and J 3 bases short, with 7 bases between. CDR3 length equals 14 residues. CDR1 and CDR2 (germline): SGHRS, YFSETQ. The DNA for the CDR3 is TGCGCCAGCAGCTTGGCCCGGGACTACAATGAGCAGTTCTTC. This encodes CASSLARDYNEQFF.

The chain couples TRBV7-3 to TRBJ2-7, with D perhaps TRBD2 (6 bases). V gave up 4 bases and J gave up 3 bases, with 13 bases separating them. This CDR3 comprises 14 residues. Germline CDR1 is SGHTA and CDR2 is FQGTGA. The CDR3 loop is CASSSGLGNYEQYF. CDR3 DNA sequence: TGTGCCAGCAGCTCGGGACTTGGAAACTACGAGCAGTACTTC.

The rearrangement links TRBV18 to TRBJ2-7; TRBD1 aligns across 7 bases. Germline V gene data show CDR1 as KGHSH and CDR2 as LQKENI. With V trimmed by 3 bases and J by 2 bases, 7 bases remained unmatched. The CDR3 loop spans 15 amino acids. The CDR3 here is CASSPLQGFAYEQYF. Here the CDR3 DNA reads TGTGCCAGCTCACCCTTACAGGGGTTTGCCTACGAGCAGTACTTC.

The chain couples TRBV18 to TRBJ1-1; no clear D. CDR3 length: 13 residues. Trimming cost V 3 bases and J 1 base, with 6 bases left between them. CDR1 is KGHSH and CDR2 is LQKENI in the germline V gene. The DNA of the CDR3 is TGTGCCAGCTCACCGGTTCCGAACACTGAAGCTTTCTTT. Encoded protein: CASSPVPNTEAFF.

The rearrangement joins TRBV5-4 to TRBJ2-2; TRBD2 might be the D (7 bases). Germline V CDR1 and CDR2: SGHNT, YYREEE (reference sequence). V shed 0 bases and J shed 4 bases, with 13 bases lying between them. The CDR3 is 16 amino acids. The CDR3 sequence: CASSLEGGLSTGELFF. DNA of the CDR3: TGTGCCAGCAGCTTGGAGGGGGGGCTGAGCACCGGGGAGCTGTTTTTT. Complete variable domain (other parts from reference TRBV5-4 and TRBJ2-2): ETGVTQSPTHLIKTRGQQVTLRCSSQSGHNTVSWYQQALGQGPQFIFQYYREEENGRGNFPPRFSGLQFPNYSSELNVNALELDDSALYLCASSLEGGLSTGELFFGEGSRLTVL.

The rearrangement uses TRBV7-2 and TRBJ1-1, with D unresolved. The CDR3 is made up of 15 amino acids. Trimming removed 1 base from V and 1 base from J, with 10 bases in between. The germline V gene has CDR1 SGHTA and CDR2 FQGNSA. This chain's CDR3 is CASSLDGLTNTEAFF. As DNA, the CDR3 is TGTGCCAGCAGCTTAGATGGGTTGACGAACACTGAAGCTTTCTTT.

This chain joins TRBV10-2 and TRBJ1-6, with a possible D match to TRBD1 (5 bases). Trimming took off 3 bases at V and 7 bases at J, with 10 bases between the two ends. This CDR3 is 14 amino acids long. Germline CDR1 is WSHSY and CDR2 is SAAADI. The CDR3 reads CASSDQGWNSPLHF. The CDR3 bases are TGCGCCAGCAGTGATCAGGGTTGGAATTCACCCCTCCACTTT.

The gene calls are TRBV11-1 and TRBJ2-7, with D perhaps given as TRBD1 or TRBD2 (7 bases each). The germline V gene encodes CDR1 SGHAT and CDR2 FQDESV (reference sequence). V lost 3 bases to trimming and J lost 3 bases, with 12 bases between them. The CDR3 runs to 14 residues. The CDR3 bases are TGTGCCAGCAGCTTTGCCAGGGGGGGCTACGAGCAGTACTTC. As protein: CASSFARGGYEQYF.

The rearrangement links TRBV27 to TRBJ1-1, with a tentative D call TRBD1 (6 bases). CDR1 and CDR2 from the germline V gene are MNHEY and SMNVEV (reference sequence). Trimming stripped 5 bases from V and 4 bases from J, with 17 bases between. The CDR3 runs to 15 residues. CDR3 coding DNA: TGTGCCAGCAGTCCCGCGGGGGGGGCTAGCACTGAAGCTTTCTTT. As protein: CASSPAGGASTEAFF.

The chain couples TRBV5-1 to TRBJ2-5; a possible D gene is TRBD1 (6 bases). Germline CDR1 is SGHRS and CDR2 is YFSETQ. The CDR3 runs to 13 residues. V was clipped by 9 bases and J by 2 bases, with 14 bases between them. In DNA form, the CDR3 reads TGCGCCACCGGACAGAATGGTCAAGAGACCCAGTACTTC. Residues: CATGQNGQETQYF.